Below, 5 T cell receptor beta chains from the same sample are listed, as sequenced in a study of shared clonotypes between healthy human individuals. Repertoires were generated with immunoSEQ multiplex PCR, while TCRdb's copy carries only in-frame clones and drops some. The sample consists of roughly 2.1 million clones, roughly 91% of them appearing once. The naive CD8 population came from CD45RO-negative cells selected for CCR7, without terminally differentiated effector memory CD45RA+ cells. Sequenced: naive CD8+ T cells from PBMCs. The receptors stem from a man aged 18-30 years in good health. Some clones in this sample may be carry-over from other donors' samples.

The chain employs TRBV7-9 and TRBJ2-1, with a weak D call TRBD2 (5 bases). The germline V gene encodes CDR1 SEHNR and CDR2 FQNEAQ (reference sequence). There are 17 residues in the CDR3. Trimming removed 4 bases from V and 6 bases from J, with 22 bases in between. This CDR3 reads CASSSYPLGGLLNEQFF. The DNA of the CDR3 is TGTGCCAGCAGCTCCTACCCTCTGGGCGGACTTCTCAATGAGCAGTTCTTC.

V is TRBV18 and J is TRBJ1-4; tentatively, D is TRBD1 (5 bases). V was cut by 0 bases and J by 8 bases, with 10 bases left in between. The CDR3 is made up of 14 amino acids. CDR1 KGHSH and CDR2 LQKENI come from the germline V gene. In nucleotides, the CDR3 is TGTGCCAGCTCACCACCAGGGGTGGAGGAAAAACTGTTTTTT. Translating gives CASSPPGVEEKLFF. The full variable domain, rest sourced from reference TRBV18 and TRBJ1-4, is NAGVMQNPRHLVRRRGQEARLRCSPMKGHSHVYWYRQLPEEGLKFMVYLQKENIIDESGMPKERFSAEFPKEGPSILRIQQVVRGDSAAYFCASSPPGVEEKLFFGSGTQLSVL.

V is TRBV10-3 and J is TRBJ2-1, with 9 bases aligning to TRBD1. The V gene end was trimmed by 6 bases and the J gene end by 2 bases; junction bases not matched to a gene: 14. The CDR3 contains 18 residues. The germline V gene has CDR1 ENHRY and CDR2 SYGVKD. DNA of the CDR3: TGTGCCATCAGCCCAGCGGACAGGGGCCCTCACCCCTACAATGAGCAGTTCTTC. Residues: CAISPADRGPHPYNEQFF.

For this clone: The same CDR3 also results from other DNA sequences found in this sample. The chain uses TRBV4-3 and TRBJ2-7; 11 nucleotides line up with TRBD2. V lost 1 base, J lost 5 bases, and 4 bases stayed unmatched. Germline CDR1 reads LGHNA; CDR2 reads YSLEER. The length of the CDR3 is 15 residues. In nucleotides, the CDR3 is TGCGCCAGCAGCCAAGGTACTAGCGGGAGCCACGAGCAGTACTTC. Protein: CASSQGTSGSHEQYF.

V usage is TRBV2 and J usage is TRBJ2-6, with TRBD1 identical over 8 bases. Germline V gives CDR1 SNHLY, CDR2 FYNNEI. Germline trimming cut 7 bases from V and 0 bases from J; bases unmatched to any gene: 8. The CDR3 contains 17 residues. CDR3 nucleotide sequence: TGTGCCAGCACCGAGGACAGGGTCCACTCTGGGGCCAACGTCCTGACTTTC. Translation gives CASTEDRVHSGANVLTF.